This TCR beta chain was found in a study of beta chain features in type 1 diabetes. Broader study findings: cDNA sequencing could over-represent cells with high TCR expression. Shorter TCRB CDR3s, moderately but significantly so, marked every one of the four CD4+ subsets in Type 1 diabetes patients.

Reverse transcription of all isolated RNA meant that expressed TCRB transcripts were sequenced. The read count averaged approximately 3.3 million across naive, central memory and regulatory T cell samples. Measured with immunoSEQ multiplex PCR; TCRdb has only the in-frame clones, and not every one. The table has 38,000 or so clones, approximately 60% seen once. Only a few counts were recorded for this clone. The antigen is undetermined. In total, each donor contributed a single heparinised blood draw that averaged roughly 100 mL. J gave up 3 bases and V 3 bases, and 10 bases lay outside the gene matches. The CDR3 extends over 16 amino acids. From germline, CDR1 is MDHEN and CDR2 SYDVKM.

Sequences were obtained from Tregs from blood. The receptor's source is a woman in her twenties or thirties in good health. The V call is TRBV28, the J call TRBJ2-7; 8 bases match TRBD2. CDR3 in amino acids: CASSFTSGLGGYEQYF. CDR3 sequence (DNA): TGTGCCAGCAGTTTTACTAGCGGACTGGGTGGCTACGAGCAGTACTTC.